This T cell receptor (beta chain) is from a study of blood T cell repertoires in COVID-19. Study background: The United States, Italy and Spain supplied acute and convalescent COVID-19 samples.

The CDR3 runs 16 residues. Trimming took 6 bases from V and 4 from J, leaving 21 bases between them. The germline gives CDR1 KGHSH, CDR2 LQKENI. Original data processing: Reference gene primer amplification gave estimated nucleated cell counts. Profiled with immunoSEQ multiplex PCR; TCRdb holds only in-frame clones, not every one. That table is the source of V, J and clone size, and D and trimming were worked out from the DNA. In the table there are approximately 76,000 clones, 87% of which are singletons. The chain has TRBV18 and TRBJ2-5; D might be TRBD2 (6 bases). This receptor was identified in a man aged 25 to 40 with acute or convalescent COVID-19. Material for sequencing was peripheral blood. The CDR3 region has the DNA TGTGCCAGCTCCCCAACCTCGTCGGGGGTCGCAGAGACCCAGTACTTC. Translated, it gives CASSPTSSGVAETQYF. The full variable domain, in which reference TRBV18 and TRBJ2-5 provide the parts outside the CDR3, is NAGVMQNPRHLVRRRGQEARLRCSPMKGHSHVYWYRQLPEEGLKFMVYLQKENIIDESGMPKERFSAEFPKEGPSILRIQQVVRGDSAAYFCASSPTSSGVAETQYFGPGTRLLVL.